The T cell receptor (beta chain) described here comes from a study of pediatric ulcerative colitis. This clone was seen just once. Its antigen remains unidentified. V shed 0 bases and J shed 2 bases, with 14 bases lying between them. The CDR3 covers 16 residues. The germline V gene encodes CDR1 SGHDT and CDR2 YYEEEE. Findings of the study overall: Ulcerative colitis patients shared more blood-rectal clones than controls. Some T cells in rectal biopsies may come from blood, especially with overt colitis.

One to two pinch biopsies were taken from the rectum during colonoscopy. This table comes from immunoSEQ multiplex PCR, and its TCRdb copy is limited to in-frame clones, with some not included. The table shows about 11,000 clones, with roughly four fifths occurring only once. This TCR derives from a girl aged 5-17 years who was a control in a study of pediatric ulcerative colitis. J is TRBJ2-5 and V is TRBV5-6, with a possible D match to TRBD2 (6 bases). Sequences were obtained from gut tissue. CDR3 bases: TGTGCCAGCAGCTTGGTGCCGGGGACTCATCAAGAGACCCAGTACTTC. Amino acids: CASSLVPGTHQETQYF.